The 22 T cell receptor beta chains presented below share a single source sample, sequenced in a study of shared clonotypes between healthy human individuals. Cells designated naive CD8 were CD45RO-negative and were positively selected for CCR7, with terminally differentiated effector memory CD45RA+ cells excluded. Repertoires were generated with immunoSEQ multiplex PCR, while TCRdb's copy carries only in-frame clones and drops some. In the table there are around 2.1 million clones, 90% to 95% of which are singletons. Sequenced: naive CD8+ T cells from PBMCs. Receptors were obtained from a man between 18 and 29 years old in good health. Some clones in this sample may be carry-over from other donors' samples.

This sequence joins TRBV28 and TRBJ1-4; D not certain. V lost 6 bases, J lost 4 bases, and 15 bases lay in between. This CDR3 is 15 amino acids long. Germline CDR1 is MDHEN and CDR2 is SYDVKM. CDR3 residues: CASRSSQTFNEKLFF. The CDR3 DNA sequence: TGTGCCAGCAGATCTTCCCAGACCTTTAATGAAAAACTGTTTTTT.

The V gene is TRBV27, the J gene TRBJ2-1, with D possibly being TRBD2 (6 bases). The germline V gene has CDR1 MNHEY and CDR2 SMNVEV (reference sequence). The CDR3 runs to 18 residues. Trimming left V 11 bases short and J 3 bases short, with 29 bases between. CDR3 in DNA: TGTGCCTTAAACCCTCTTAGGTCGTCGGGAGAATTCTACAATGAGCAGTTCTTC. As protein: CALNPLRSSGEFYNEQFF.

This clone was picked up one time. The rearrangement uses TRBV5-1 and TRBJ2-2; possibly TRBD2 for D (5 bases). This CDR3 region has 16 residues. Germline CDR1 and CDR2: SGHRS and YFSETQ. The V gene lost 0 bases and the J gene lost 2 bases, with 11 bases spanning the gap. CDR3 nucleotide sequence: TGCGCCAGCAGCTTGGCCCAGCGGACCAACACCGGGGAGCTGTTTTTT. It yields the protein CASSLAQRTNTGELFF. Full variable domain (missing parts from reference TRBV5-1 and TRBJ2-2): KAGVTQTPRYLIKTRGQQVTLSCSPISGHRSVSWYQQTPGQGLQFLFEYFSETQRNKGNFPGRFSGRQFSNSRSEMNVSTLELGDSALYLCASSLAQRTNTGELFFGEGSRLTVL.

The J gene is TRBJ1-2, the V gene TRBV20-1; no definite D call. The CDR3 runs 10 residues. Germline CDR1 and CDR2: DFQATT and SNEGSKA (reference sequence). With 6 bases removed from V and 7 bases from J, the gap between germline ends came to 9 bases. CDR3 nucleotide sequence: TGCAGTGCCGCTAGCGGTGGCTACACCTTC. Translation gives CSAASGGYTF.

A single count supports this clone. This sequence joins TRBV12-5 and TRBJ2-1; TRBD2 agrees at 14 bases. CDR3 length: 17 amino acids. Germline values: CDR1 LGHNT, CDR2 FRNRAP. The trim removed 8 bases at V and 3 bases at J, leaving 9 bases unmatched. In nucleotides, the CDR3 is TGTGCTAGTACCGGGACTAGCGGGAGAGTGGGCTACAATGAGCAGTTCTTC. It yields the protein CASTGTSGRVGYNEQFF.

CDR3 DNA: TGTGCCAGCAGCATGGGACCTAGTCGCGTAGAGCAGTACTTC. Protein sequence: CASSMGPSRVEQYF. V is TRBV9 and J is TRBJ2-7; D tentatively reads TRBD1 or TRBD2 (5 bases each). CDR3 length equals 14 residues. Trimming took off 4 bases at V and 7 bases at J, with 18 bases between the two ends. Germline V gene data show CDR1 as SGDLS and CDR2 as YYNGEE.

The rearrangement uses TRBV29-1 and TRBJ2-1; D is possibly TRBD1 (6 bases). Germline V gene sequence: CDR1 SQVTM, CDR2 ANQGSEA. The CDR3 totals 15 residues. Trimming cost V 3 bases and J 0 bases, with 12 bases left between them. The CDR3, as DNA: TGCAGCGTTGAGGGCGGACAGCTCTCCTACAATGAGCAGTTCTTC. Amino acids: CSVEGGQLSYNEQFF.

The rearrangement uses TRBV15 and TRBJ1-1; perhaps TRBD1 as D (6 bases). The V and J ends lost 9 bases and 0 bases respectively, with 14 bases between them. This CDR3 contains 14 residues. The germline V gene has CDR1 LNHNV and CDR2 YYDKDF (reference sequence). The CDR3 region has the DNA TGTGCCACAATAGAAGACAGGATGAACACTGAAGCTTTCTTT. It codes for CATIEDRMNTEAFF.

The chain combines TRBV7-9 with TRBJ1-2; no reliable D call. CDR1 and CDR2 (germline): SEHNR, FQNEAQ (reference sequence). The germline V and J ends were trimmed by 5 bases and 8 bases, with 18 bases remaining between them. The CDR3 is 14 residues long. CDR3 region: CASSAPGIFEGYTF. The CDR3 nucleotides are TGTGCCAGCAGCGCACCCGGAATCTTCGAAGGCTACACCTTC.

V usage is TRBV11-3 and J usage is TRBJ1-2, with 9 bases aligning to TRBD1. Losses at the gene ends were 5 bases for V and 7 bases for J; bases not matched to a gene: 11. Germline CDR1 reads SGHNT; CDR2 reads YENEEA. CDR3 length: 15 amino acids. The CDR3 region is CASSPPPGTGFGYTF. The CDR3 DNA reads TGTGCCAGCAGCCCCCCCCCGGGGACAGGGTTTGGCTACACCTTC.

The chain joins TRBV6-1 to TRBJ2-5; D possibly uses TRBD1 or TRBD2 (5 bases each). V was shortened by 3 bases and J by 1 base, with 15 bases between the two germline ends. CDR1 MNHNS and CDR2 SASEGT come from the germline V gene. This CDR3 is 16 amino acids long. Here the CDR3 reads CASSDEGWGGQETQYF. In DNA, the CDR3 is TGTGCCAGCAGTGACGAGGGGTGGGGCGGCCAAGAGACCCAGTACTTC.

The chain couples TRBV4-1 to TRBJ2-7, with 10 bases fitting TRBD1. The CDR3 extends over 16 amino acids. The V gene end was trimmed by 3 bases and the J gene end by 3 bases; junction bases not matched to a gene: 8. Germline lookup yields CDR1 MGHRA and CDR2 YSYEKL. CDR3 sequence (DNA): TGCGCCAGCAGCCACTCGCGGGACAGGGGAGTCTACGAGCAGTACTTC. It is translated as CASSHSRDRGVYEQYF.

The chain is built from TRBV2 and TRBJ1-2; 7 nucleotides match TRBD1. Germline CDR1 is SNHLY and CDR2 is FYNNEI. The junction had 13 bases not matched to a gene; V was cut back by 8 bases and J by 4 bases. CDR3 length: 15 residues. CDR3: CASYSRGYEGYGYTF. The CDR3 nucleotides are TGTGCCAGCTATAGCAGGGGGTACGAAGGCTATGGCTACACCTTC.

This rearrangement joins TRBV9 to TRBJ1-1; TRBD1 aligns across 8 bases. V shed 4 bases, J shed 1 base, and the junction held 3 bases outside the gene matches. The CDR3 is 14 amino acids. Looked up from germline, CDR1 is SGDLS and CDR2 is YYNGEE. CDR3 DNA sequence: TGTGCCAGCAGCATAGGACAGGGGAACACTGAAGCTTTCTTT. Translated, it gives CASSIGQGNTEAFF. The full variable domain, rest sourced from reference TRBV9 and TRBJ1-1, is DSGVTQTPKHLITATGQRVTLRCSPRSGDLSVYWYQQSLDQGLQFLIQYYNGEERAKGNILERFSAQQFPDLHSELNLSSLELGDSALYFCASSIGQGNTEAFFGQGTRLTVV.

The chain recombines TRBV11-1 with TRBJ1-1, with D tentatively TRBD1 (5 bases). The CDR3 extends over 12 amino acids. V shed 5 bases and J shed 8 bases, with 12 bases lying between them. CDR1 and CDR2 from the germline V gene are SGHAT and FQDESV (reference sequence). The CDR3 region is CASSAGEGEAFF. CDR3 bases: TGTGCCAGCAGCGCAGGCGAGGGGGAAGCTTTCTTT.

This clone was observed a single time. The CDR3 is CASSLGAGGPKETQYF. DNA for the CDR3: TGTGCCAGCAGCTTGGGGGCGGGAGGGCCGAAAGAGACCCAGTACTTC. This chain connects TRBV5-5 to TRBJ2-5; 9 bases match TRBD2. CDR3 length equals 16 residues. V shed 0 bases, J shed 3 bases, and the junction held 6 bases outside the gene matches. Germline CDR1 reads SGHKS; CDR2 reads YYEKEE (reference sequence).

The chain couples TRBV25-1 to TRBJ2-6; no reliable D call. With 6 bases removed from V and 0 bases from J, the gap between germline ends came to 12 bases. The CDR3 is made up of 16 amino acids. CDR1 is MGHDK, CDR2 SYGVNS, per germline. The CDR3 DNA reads TGTGCCAGCAGGCCAAGGGCCAGCTCTGGGGCCAACGTCCTGACTTTC. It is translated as CASRPRASSGANVLTF.

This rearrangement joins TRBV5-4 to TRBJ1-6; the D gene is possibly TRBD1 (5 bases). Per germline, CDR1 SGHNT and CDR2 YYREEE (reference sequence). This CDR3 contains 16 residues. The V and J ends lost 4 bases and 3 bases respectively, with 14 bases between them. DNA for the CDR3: TGTGCCAGCAGCCGGGACTATAGGGACTATAATTCACCCCTCCACTTT. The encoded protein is CASSRDYRDYNSPLHF.

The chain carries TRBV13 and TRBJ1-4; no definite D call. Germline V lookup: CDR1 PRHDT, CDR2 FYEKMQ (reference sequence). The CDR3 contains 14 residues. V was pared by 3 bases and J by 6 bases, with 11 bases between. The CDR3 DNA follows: TGTGCCAGCAGCTTCGGCCGTCCCTATGAAAAACTGTTTTTT. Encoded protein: CASSFGRPYEKLFF.

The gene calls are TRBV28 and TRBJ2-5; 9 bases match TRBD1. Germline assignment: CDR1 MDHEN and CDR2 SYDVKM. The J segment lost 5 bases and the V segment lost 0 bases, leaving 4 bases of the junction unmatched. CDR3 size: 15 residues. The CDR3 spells CASSLWGTGRETQYF. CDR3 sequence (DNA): TGTGCCAGCAGTTTATGGGGGACAGGGAGGGAGACCCAGTACTTC.

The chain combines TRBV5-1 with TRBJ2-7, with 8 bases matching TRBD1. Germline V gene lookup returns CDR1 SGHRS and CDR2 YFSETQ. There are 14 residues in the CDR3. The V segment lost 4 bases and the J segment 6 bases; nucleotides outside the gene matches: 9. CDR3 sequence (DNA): TGCGCCAGCAGCCATGGACAGGGAAGGGGCGAGCAGTACTTC. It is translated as CASSHGQGRGEQYF.

The CDR3 DNA reads as TGCGCCAGCAGACTTGAGGTGGCAGGGGACGAGCAGTACTTC. This sequence encodes CASRLEVAGDEQYF. The chain is built from TRBV5-1 and TRBJ2-7, with D possibly being TRBD1 (6 bases). The V gene's germline CDR1 is SGHRS and CDR2 YFSETQ. Trimming took 5 bases from V and 5 from J, leaving 17 bases between them. The CDR3 totals 14 residues.